The rows below give T cell receptor beta chains drawn from one sample of a study of cytomegalovirus exposure and HLA in healthy donors. Here immunoSEQ multiplex PCR was the method, and the copy in TCRdb shows in-frame clones only, minus some. The data contain 150,000 to 200,000 clones, approximately 81% of them seen just once; the ten biggest clones take up about 2.5%. Material: PBMCs. The receptors were gathered from a woman in her forties or fifties in good health and CMV-seronegative. Both conserved end residues are part of each CDR3. Fields, in order: clone size, J gene, D gene, V gene, CDR3 protein, CDR3 DNA. A D gene is named only where the DNA matches it firmly. Where a row states a size, it is once, few, many or the class of an expanded clone; other rows omit it.

.	TRBJ2-2	.	TRBV5-1	CASSLGRGTGELFF	TGCGCCAGCAGCTTGGGTAGGGGCACCGGGGAGCTGTTTTTT
once	TRBJ2-1	TRBD2	TRBV7-8	CASSPREGLAGGPLFPHEQFF	TGTGCCAGCAGCCCACGGGAGGGACTAGCGGGAGGGCCTCTTTTCCCCCATGAGCAGTTCTTC
.	TRBJ2-3	.	TRBV5-1	CASSSTADTQYF	TGCGCCAGCAGCTCCACGGCAGATACGCAGTATTTT
.	TRBJ2-2	TRBD1	TRBV7-2	CASSPRTGTNTGELFF	TGTGCCAGCAGCCCTAGGACAGGAACAAACACCGGGGAGCTGTTTTTT
once	TRBJ2-5	.	TRBV25-1	CASSELGRGGTQYF	TGTGCCAGCAGTGAATTGGGGCGGGGTGGGACCCAGTACTTC
few	TRBJ1-4	.	TRBV28	CASTPVATNEKLFF	TGTGCCAGCACCCCCGTAGCAACTAATGAAAAACTGTTTTTT
few	TRBJ2-1	TRBD2	TRBV7-9	CSSSLVAGGYGNEQFF	TGTTCCAGCAGCTTGGTTGCGGGGGGGTATGGGAATGAGCAGTTCTTC
.	TRBJ2-7	TRBD1	TRBV10-3	CAINNPGQVGYEQYF	TGTGCCATCAACAATCCGGGACAGGTGGGCTACGAGCAGTACTTC
.	TRBJ2-3	TRBD2	TRBV9	CASSLLAGGPGDTQYF	TGTGCCAGCAGCTTACTAGCGGGGGGGCCGGGAGATACGCAGTATTTT
.	TRBJ1-2	.	TRBV5-1	CASSLTQGSYGYTF	TGCGCCAGCAGCTTAACCCAGGGGAGCTATGGCTACACCTTC
few	TRBJ1-5	.	TRBV6-1	CASRLESGQPQHF	TGTGCCAGCAGATTGGAGTCGGGTCAGCCCCAGCATTTT
.	TRBJ1-2	.	TRBV18	CASSPPGASIYGYTF	TGTGCCAGCTCACCACCAGGGGCCTCGATCTATGGCTACACCTTC
.	TRBJ2-1	TRBD2	TRBV7-6	CASTPNPGTSNEQFF	TGTGCCAGCACCCCCAATCCCGGGACTAGCAATGAGCAGTTCTTC
.	TRBJ2-2	TRBD2	TRBV7-9	CASSFPPSGRSPTGELFF	TGTGCCAGCAGCTTCCCCCCTAGCGGGAGATCCCCCACCGGGGAGCTGTTTTTT
few	TRBJ1-6	TRBD1	TRBV9	CASSANQGDNSPLHF	TGTGCCAGCAGCGCCAATCAGGGGGATAATTCACCCCTCCACTTT
.	TRBJ2-1	TRBD2	TRBV11-2	CASSSASSGGSSYNEQFF	TGTGCCAGCAGCTCCGCTTCTAGCGGGGGTAGCTCCTACAATGAGCAGTTCTTC
.	TRBJ1-2	.	TRBV7-2	CASSTPGGGYTF	TGTGCCAGCAGCACCCCCGGGGGGGGCTACACCTTC
.	TRBJ2-7	.	TRBV28	CASSFLDDYEQYF	TGTGCCAGCAGTTTCCTAGATGACTACGAGCAGTACTTC
.	TRBJ1-1	.	TRBV9	CASSVVPPPNTEAFF	TGTGCCAGCAGCGTAGTCCCCCCTCCGAACACTGAAGCTTTCTTT
few	TRBJ1-6	TRBD1	TRBV11-2	CASSPIRGRDSPLHF	TGTGCCAGCAGCCCGATTAGGGGGCGAGATTCACCCCTCCACTTT
.	TRBJ1-1	.	TRBV6-1	CASSEPGVNTEAFF	TGTGCCAGCAGTGAACCGGGAGTGAACACTGAAGCTTTCTTT
.	TRBJ2-3	TRBD2	TRBV4-3	CASSQAGGVADTQYF	TGCGCCAGCAGCCAGGCGGGAGGGGTCGCAGATACGCAGTATTTT
.	TRBJ1-1	.	TRBV18	CASSRGQNTEAFF	TGTGCCAGCTCACGAGGACAGAACACTGAAGCTTTCTTT
.	TRBJ1-5	.	TRBV10-3	CAISARAANQPQHF	TGTGCCATCAGTGCCAGGGCAGCTAATCAGCCCCAGCATTTT
.	TRBJ1-5	.	TRBV5-1	CASSITGSVPQHF	TGCGCCAGCAGCATTACAGGGTCAGTGCCCCAGCATTTT
few	TRBJ1-2	TRBD1	TRBV5-1	CASKEQGIHGYTF	TGCGCCAGCAAGGAACAGGGGATACATGGCTACACCTTC
.	TRBJ1-6	.	TRBV5-5	CASSFSVSSYNSPLHF	TGTGCCAGCAGCTTTTCCGTGAGCTCCTATAATTCACCCCTCCACTTT
.	TRBJ1-2	TRBD1	TRBV2	CASDRGMGFGYTF	TGTGCCAGCGACAGGGGTATGGGATTTGGCTACACCTTC
.	TRBJ2-3	.	TRBV19	CASSIRSGSSTDTQYF	TGTGCCAGTAGTATTAGATCAGGGTCTAGCACAGATACGCAGTATTTT
.	TRBJ2-7	TRBD2	TRBV6-4	CASSAFGGAQSYEQYF	TGTGCCAGCAGTGCGTTCGGGGGGGCCCAAAGCTACGAGCAGTACTTC
once	TRBJ2-7	.	TRBV19	CASSTGSSYEQYF	TGTGCCAGTAGTACCGGGTCTTCCTACGAGCAGTACTTC
.	TRBJ2-1	.	TRBV18	CASSPPLEGHNEQFF	TGTGCCAGCTCACCACCGCTCGAGGGCCACAATGAGCAGTTCTTC
.	TRBJ2-7	TRBD2	TRBV5-1	CASSLAGATSGAYEQYF	TGCGCCAGCAGCTTGGCCGGGGCGACTAGCGGGGCCTACGAGCAGTACTTC
.	TRBJ1-2	.	TRBV9	CASSPYDSNYGYTF	TGTGCCAGCAGCCCCTATGACAGTAACTATGGCTACACCTTC
.	TRBJ1-4	TRBD1	TRBV30	CAWGQGWEKLFF	TGTGCCTGGGGACAGGGGTGGGAAAAACTGTTTTTT
few	TRBJ2-7	.	TRBV16	CASSQSAAPGGEQYF	TGTGCCAGCAGCCAATCCGCGGCGCCCGGGGGCGAGCAGTACTTC
.	TRBJ2-1	TRBD1	TRBV27	CASSFQGQGAYNEQFF	TGTGCCAGCAGTTTCCAGGGACAGGGGGCCTACAATGAGCAGTTCTTC
.	TRBJ2-3	.	TRBV28	CASSRDTDTQYF	TGTGCCAGCAGCCGCGACACAGATACGCAGTATTTT
.	TRBJ2-1	.	TRBV7-2	CASSPSGGNMQFF	TGTGCCAGCAGCCCCTCGGGTGGAAATATGCAGTTCTTC
.	TRBJ1-2	.	TRBV6-5	CASSSLRGYTF	TGTGCCAGCAGCTCTCTGCGGGGCTACACCTTC
.	TRBJ2-7	TRBD2	TRBV29-1	CSLGSSGPPPSYEQYF	TGCAGCCTCGGGTCTAGCGGTCCCCCCCCCTCCTACGAGCAGTACTTC